This T cell receptor (beta chain) originates from a study of vaccination and CD4 T cells after COVID-19. About the study: Once diagnosed, patients had post-COVID samples drawn a median approximately 100 days later (range 35 to 161). Points from the study as a whole: Median SARS-CoV-2-reactive clonotype numbers went from about 20 to 38; this increase was not significant.

Via MiXCR, TCRdb re-called the PCR reads, giving one row per CDR3 protein. The repertoire holds about 20,000 distinct CDR3 sequences, 50% to 65% seen once, with roughly 1.1% in the top ten. In germline, CDR1 is SGHNT, CDR2 YYREEE (reference sequence). V was trimmed by 4 bases and J by 5 bases, leaving 25 bases between them. This CDR3 is built from 17 residues. Worth noting for this clonotype: Its antigen is not known.

This sequence was found in a human donor who had recovered from COVID-19. The sequences come from CD4+ T cells from blood, collected after SARS-CoV-2 vaccination. The V gene is TRBV5-4, the J gene TRBJ2-7; a possible D gene is TRBD1 (6 bases). CDR3 residues: CASSTRRAGVGFNEQYF. CDR3 sequence (DNA): TGTGCCAGCAGCACCCGCCGTGCAGGGGTCGGTTTCAACGAGCAGTACTTC. The full variable domain, completed using reference TRBV5-4 and TRBJ2-7, is ETGVTQSPTHLIKTRGQQVTLRCSSQSGHNTVSWYQQALGQGPQFIFQYYREEENGRGNFPPRFSGLQFPNYSSELNVNALELDDSALYLCASSTRRAGVGFNEQYFGPGTRLTVT.